The 22 T cell receptor beta chains listed next were all sequenced from one sample in a study of post-analysis software for immune sequencing data. The authors incorporated unique molecular identifiers into the TCR beta cDNA libraries. TCRdb redid the calling of the PCR reads with MiXCR, one entry per CDR3 protein. The sample contains a few hundred thousand distinct CDR3 sequences, 39% of which appear only once. These receptors lack a known antigen. Study-wide points: The five TRBV segments detected at higher frequency in patients than in controls included TRBV5-6, TRBV5-1 and TRBV20-1.

The sample comprised blood. The receptors derive from a girl aged 2-15 years with multiple sclerosis.

This clonotype was observed a few times. V gene TRBV29-1 combines with J gene TRBJ2-7; D ambiguous. The length of the CDR3 is 13 residues. Germline-derived CDR1 and CDR2 are SQVTM and ANQGSEA. Between the trimmed V and J ends, which lost 4 bases and 5 bases, there was a span of 15 bases. CDR3 sequence (DNA): TGCAGCGTTGGTCCCAGATACGTGGACGAGCAGTACTTC. It translates to CSVGPRYVDEQYF.

The gene calls are TRBV4-2 and TRBJ2-7; D might be TRBD2 (5 bases). Gene TRBJ2-5 matches the end of the DNA better, so the J call may be wrong. Germline CDR1 is LGHNA and CDR2 is YNFKEQ. CDR3 length: 15 residues. CDR3 amino acids: CASSQDFSGRETQYF. CDR3 in DNA: TGTGCCAGCAGCCAAGATTTCAGCGGACGAGAGACCCAGTACTTC.

The V and J genes are TRBV6-6 and TRBJ2-3; D possibly uses TRBD1 or TRBD2 (5 bases each). Germline V gives CDR1 MNHNY, CDR2 SVGAGI (reference sequence). V lost 11 bases and J lost 0, with 18 bases in between. This CDR3 comprises 15 residues. CDR3 nucleotide sequence: TGTGCCGGCCCTTCTGGGACGTTTAGCACAGATACGCAGTATTTT. It codes for CAGPSGTFSTDTQYF.

This chain links TRBV7-9 with TRBJ2-7, with TRBD2 matching over 11 bases. Germline assignment: CDR1 SEHNR and CDR2 FQNEAQ (reference sequence). Trimming cost V 5 bases and J 1 base; bases outside gene matches: 7. This CDR3 has 16 amino acids. Written as DNA, the CDR3 is TGTGCCAGCAGCCCCCGACTAGCGGGGAATTCCTACGAGCAGTACTTC. Its protein is CASSPRLAGNSYEQYF.

The chain couples TRBV28 to TRBJ1-2; D gene unclear. Germline loops: CDR1 MDHEN, CDR2 SYDVKM. V was trimmed by 3 bases and J by 5 bases, leaving 4 bases between them. The CDR3 has 11 amino acids. The CDR3 sequence: CASSFEYGYTF. The DNA of the CDR3 is TGTGCCAGCAGTTTTGAATATGGCTACACCTTC.

The rearrangement links TRBV7-9 to TRBJ2-1; 13 bases match TRBD2. This CDR3 spans 17 amino acids. With 1 base clipped from V and 7 bases from J, the junction kept 7 bases outside the gene matches. Germline loops: CDR1 SEHNR, CDR2 FQNEAQ (reference sequence). In DNA, the CDR3 is TGTGCCAGCAGCTTAGGGACTAGCGGGAGAAGTAAGAATGAGCAGTTCTTC. Translated: CASSLGTSGRSKNEQFF.

V gene TRBV7-9 combines with J gene TRBJ2-1; D is unresolved. Between the trimmed V and J ends, which lost 4 bases and 8 bases, there was a span of 15 bases. The CDR3 covers 14 residues. Germline assignment: CDR1 SEHNR and CDR2 FQNEAQ (reference sequence). The DNA for the CDR3 is TGTGCCAGCAGCTCGAGTCGGACCCTGGATGAGCAGTTCTTC. Its translation: CASSSSRTLDEQFF. Full variable domain (rest looked up from reference TRBV7-9 and TRBJ2-1): DTGVSQNPRHKITKRGQNVTFRCDPISEHNRLYWYRQTLGQGPEFLTYFQNEAQLEKSRLLSDRFSAERPKGSFSTLEIQRTEQGDSAMYLCASSSSRTLDEQFFGPGTRLTVL.

This chain links TRBV9 with TRBJ1-2; the match to TRBD1 covers 7 bases. This CDR3 is built from 15 residues. Trimming cost V 3 bases and J 3 bases; bases outside gene matches: 8. CDR1 SGDLS and CDR2 YYNGEE come from the germline V gene. DNA for the CDR3: TGTGCCAGCAGCGCCACAGGGGATTATTACTATGGCTACACCTTC. It specifies CASSATGDYYYGYTF.

The rearrangement links TRBV6-6 to TRBJ2-5; 7 nucleotides match TRBD1. The J call could be wrong; TRBJ2-7 is a better fit for the DNA end. Germline V lookup: CDR1 MNHNY, CDR2 SVGAGI (reference sequence). CDR3 length equals 14 residues. This CDR3 reads CASSSLATGYEQYF. CDR3 DNA: TGTGCCAGCAGTTCTTTAGCGACAGGGTACGAGCAGTACTTC.

V and J are TRBV7-2 and TRBJ1-6; TRBD1 matches at 10 bases. Germline lookup yields CDR1 SGHTA and CDR2 FQGNSA. The ends lost 4 bases at V and 10 bases at J; junction bases unmatched: 7. This CDR3 is 15 amino acids long. For the CDR3, the DNA is TGTGCCAGCAGCTCGACAGGGGGCGCCGGGTCACCCCTCCACTTT. Encoded protein: CASSSTGGAGSPLHF.

This clonotype appeared a few times. The chain carries TRBV20-1 and TRBJ2-7; D gene unclear. The V and J ends lost 1 base and 5 bases respectively, with 24 bases between them. This CDR3 spans 17 amino acids. Germline CDR1 and CDR2: DFQATT and SNEGSKA (reference sequence). CDR3 coding DNA: TGCAGTGCTAGAGTCCGAATGGGCCTGGGCCTCTACAACGAGCAGTACTTC. Its translation: CSARVRMGLGLYNEQYF.

The CDR3 is CASSLLQGSMNTEAFF. As DNA, the CDR3 is TGTGCCAGCAGTCTTCTACAGGGATCCATGAACACTGAAGCTTTCTTT. This chain links TRBV2 with TRBJ1-1; possibly TRBD1 for D (6 bases). Per the germline V gene, CDR1 is SNHLY and CDR2 is FYNNEI. CDR3 length equals 16 residues. V lost 5 bases, J lost 0 bases, and 16 bases lay in between.

This clonotype appeared a few times. The chain is built from TRBV7-8 and TRBJ2-7; 9 nucleotides match TRBD2. This CDR3 region has 15 residues. V was clipped by 5 bases and J by 2 bases; unmatched bases: 7. Germline loops: CDR1 SGHVS, CDR2 FQNEAQ. The CDR3 DNA follows: TGTGCCAGCAGCCAACCGGGACTAGCAGCCTACGAGCAGTACTTC. Its protein product is CASSQPGLAAYEQYF. Together with reference TRBV7-8 and TRBJ2-7, the CDR3 gives the full variable domain: GAGVSQSPRYKVAKRGQDVALRCDPISGHVSLFWYQQALGQGPEFLTYFQNEAQLDKSGLPSDRFFAERPEGSVSTLKIQRTQQEDSAVYLCASSQPGLAAYEQYFGPGTRLTVT.

This chain joins TRBV6-1 and TRBJ2-3, with D possibly being TRBD2 (6 bases). Trimming left V 5 bases short and J 4 bases short, with 10 bases between. Per germline, CDR1 MNHNS and CDR2 SASEGT. The CDR3 has 13 residues. CDR3 DNA: TGTGCCAGCAGTCTTGCGGGGTCAGATACGCAGTATTTT. Its protein is CASSLAGSDTQYF.

This clonotype was seen a few times. The V gene is TRBV5-1, the J gene TRBJ2-1, with 8 bases aligning to TRBD2. Germline CDR1 and CDR2: SGHRS and YFSETQ. With 1 base clipped from V and 5 bases from J, the junction kept 5 bases outside the gene matches. The length of the CDR3 is 15 residues. In DNA form, the CDR3 reads TGCGCCAGCAGCTTGCCCAGCGGGGGTGACAATGAGCAGTTCTTC. Its translation is CASSLPSGGDNEQFF.

This clonotype came up a few times. CDR3 in DNA: TGCGCCAGCAGCCGAACCGTTGGACAGAGCAATCAGCCCCAGCATTTT. Translated, it gives CASSRTVGQSNQPQHF. The rearrangement joins TRBV4-1 to TRBJ1-5; tentatively, D is TRBD1 (6 bases). This CDR3 region has 16 residues. V gave up 4 bases and J gave up 1 base, with 14 bases separating them. Germline lookup yields CDR1 MGHRA and CDR2 YSYEKL.

The V call is TRBV10-3, the J call TRBJ2-1; D perhaps matches TRBD2 (6 bases). This CDR3 has 12 amino acids. Per the germline V gene, CDR1 is ENHRY and CDR2 is SYGVKD. V was pared by 6 bases and J by 6 bases, with 9 bases between. The CDR3 nucleotides are TGTGCCATCAGAAGGACTACCAATGAGCAGTTCTTC. This codes for CAIRRTTNEQFF.

The chain has TRBV7-6 and TRBJ2-5; the D is unclear. The CDR3 covers 12 residues. Germline-derived CDR1 and CDR2 are SGHVS and FNYEAQ. Between the trimmed V and J ends, which lost 5 bases and 1 base, there was a span of 5 bases. The CDR3 loop reads CASSRPQETQYF. The DNA for the CDR3 is TGTGCCAGCAGCCGACCCCAAGAGACCCAGTACTTC.

J is TRBJ1-2 and V is TRBV13; 8 bases map to TRBD1. Germline trimming cut 2 bases from V and 8 bases from J; bases unmatched to any gene: 7. The CDR3 loop spans 14 amino acids. Germline lookup yields CDR1 PRHDT and CDR2 FYEKMQ (reference sequence). The CDR3 region is CASSLQGALQGYTF. The CDR3 region has the DNA TGTGCCAGCAGCTTACAGGGGGCGTTACAGGGCTACACCTTC.

V and J are TRBV7-2 and TRBJ2-1; 8 nucleotides line up with TRBD1. This CDR3 is built from 17 residues. The V and J ends lost 2 bases and 2 bases, in that order; junction bases with no gene match: 8. Per germline, CDR1 SGHTA and CDR2 FQGNSA. The CDR3 bases are TGTGCCAGCAGCTTAATGTGGCAACAGGGGGCCTACAATGAGCAGTTCTTC. It specifies CASSLMWQQGAYNEQFF.

This clonotype appeared a few times. V gene TRBV5-1 combines with J gene TRBJ2-5, with D possibly called TRBD1 or TRBD2 (5 bases each). Germline V gives CDR1 SGHRS, CDR2 YFSETQ. The CDR3 is 14 amino acids. Trimming left V 2 bases short and J 11 bases short, with 19 bases between. CDR3 in amino acids: CASSFIGGKNEQYF. The CDR3 DNA follows: TGCGCCAGCAGCTTCATTGGGGGTAAAAATGAGCAGTACTTC.

CDR3 bases: TGCGCCAGCAGCTTGCGGGAGGGTGGGGCAGATACGCAGTATTTT. Translating it yields CASSLREGGADTQYF. This sequence joins TRBV5-1 and TRBJ2-3; the match to TRBD2 covers 8 bases. Germline-derived CDR1 and CDR2 are SGHRS and YFSETQ. V trimming: 1 base; J trimming: 4 bases; junction bases outside the gene matches: 5. The CDR3 has 15 residues.